This T cell receptor (beta chain) was sequenced for a study of blood T cell repertoires in COVID-19. Across the study: COVID-19 samples, acute and convalescent, were from the United States, Italy and Spain.

This clone was picked up one time. V lost 0 bases, J lost 2 bases, and 13 bases lay in between. CDR1 KGHSH and CDR2 LQKENI come from the germline V gene. The CDR3 covers 17 residues. Original handling: Estimation of nucleated cell counts relied on the amplification of reference gene primers. The repertoire was sequenced with immunoSEQ multiplex PCR; TCRdb's copy has only in-frame clones and lacks some. D and trimming were read from the DNA, whereas the V and J calls and clone size are those reported in that table. The sample comprises 150,000 to 200,000 clones, roughly nine tenths of which are singletons, and roughly 2% rests with the top ten.

The specimen sequenced was peripheral blood. This chain connects TRBV18 to TRBJ2-2; D gene unclear. This clonotype was obtained from an older man with active or convalescent COVID-19. CDR3 bases: TGTGCCAGCTCACCACCGGCCAGCCAGGTTAACACCGGGGAGCTGTTTTTT. This sequence encodes CASSPPASQVNTGELFF. Supplemented by reference TRBV18 and TRBJ2-2, the full variable domain reads NAGVMQNPRHLVRRRGQEARLRCSPMKGHSHVYWYRQLPEEGLKFMVYLQKENIIDESGMPKERFSAEFPKEGPSILRIQQVVRGDSAAYFCASSPPASQVNTGELFFGEGSRLTVL.